The present T cell receptor (beta chain) was sequenced within a study of cytomegalovirus exposure and HLA in healthy donors. The V gene's germline CDR1 is MDHEN and CDR2 SYDVKM. This CDR3 comprises 13 residues. V shed 3 bases and J shed 6 bases, with 12 bases lying between them. Measured with immunoSEQ multiplex PCR; TCRdb has only the in-frame clones, and not every one. The profile covers about 73,000 clones, with about 95% appearing a single time and 1% taken by the ten largest. The sample taken for sequencing was PBMCs. The TCR was taken from a woman under 30 in good health and CMV-seronegative. The chain combines TRBV28 with TRBJ2-7; D is perhaps TRBD2 (5 bases). Here the CDR3 DNA reads TGTGCCAGCAGTTTGGCTAGCACGCGCGAGCAGTACTTC. Its protein is CASSLASTREQYF.